Presented here are 30 T cell receptor beta chains from one specimen sequenced in a study of T-cell memory formation after mild COVID-19. A single record per CDR3 protein comes from TCRdb applying MiXCR to the 5' RACE reads. The sample consists of 250,000 to 350,000 distinct CDR3 sequences, 15% to 20% of them appearing once. The sequencing input was PBMCs or a T cell subset sorted from them (not recorded which). The receptors stem from a man aged 18 to 35 who had mild COVID-19 (a few samples of this study predate the infection). Cell type and time point are not known.

This clonotype has just a few counts. This chain uses TRBV20-1 with TRBJ1-2; 7 bases match TRBD1. J gave up 2 bases and V 6 bases, and 15 bases lay outside the gene matches. This CDR3 has 16 residues. Per germline, CDR1 DFQATT and CDR2 SNEGSKA (reference sequence). This chain's CDR3 is CSASLRDSVGNYGYTF. The CDR3 DNA follows: TGCAGTGCCTCGCTCCGGGACAGTGTTGGAAACTATGGCTACACCTTC.

This clonotype was picked up many times. J is TRBJ2-7 and V is TRBV5-1, with 10 bases identical to TRBD2. With V trimmed by 6 bases and J by 4 bases, 4 bases remained unmatched. Germline V CDR1 and CDR2: SGHRS, YFSETQ. The length of the CDR3 is 13 residues. CDR3 amino acids: CASKWTSGYEQYF. CDR3 nucleotides: TGCGCCAGCAAATGGACTAGCGGATACGAGCAGTACTTC.

V usage is TRBV5-1 and J usage is TRBJ2-7; D is possibly TRBD1 (5 bases). The ends were cut back, 0 bases at V and 3 bases at J, with 10 bases in the middle. This CDR3 region has 14 residues. CDR1 SGHRS and CDR2 YFSETQ come from the germline V gene. CDR3 DNA sequence: TGCGCCAGCAGCTTGGCAGGGATCGGCTACGAGCAGTACTTC. It encodes CASSLAGIGYEQYF.

The CDR3 reads CASSAPGWGKGQYV. The CDR3 coding sequence is TGTGCCAGCAGTGCCCCAGGGTGGGGGAAAGGGCAGTACGTC. The J gene is TRBJ2-7, the V gene TRBV2; D is tentatively TRBD1 or TRBD2 (5 bases each). CDR3 length: 14 residues. V shed 4 bases and J shed 9 bases, with 19 bases lying between them. Germline values: CDR1 SNHLY, CDR2 FYNNEI.

The rearrangement joins TRBV19 to TRBJ1-1; 10 nucleotides match TRBD1. Germline V gives CDR1 LNHDA, CDR2 SQIVND (reference sequence). V gave up 7 bases and J gave up 3 bases; unmatched junction bases: 8. The CDR3 is 15 residues long. Here the CDR3 reads CASKGTGAGYTEAFF. Written as DNA, the CDR3 is TGTGCCAGTAAGGGGACAGGGGCTGGTTACACTGAAGCTTTCTTT.

The chain employs TRBV6-5 and TRBJ2-7; TRBD2 might be the D (5 bases). Trimming removed 5 bases at V and 5 bases at J, with 16 bases between. Germline CDR1 is MNHEY and CDR2 is SVGAGI. The CDR3 is 14 amino acids. The CDR3 DNA is TGTGCCAGCAGTCCTCCGGGATTGAATGACGAGCAGTACTTC. Translating gives CASSPPGLNDEQYF.

This clonotype appeared a few times. The rearrangement joins TRBV7-9 to TRBJ1-6, with 7 bases fitting TRBD1. Germline CDR1 reads SEHNR; CDR2 reads FQNEAQ (reference sequence). The ends lost 1 base at V and 10 bases at J; junction bases unmatched: 10. The CDR3 is 16 residues long. CDR3 nucleotides: TGTGCCAGCAGCTTAGTCCGGGCGACAGGGCGGTCACCCCTCCACTTT. This translates into CASSLVRATGRSPLHF.

The chain combines TRBV4-3 with TRBJ2-5; no firm D call. The ends were cut back, 0 bases at V and 5 bases at J, with 10 bases in the middle. This CDR3 has 14 amino acids. From germline, CDR1 is LGHNA and CDR2 YSLEER. CDR3 sequence: CASSQERGRETQYF. The DNA for the CDR3 is TGCGCCAGCAGCCAAGAGCGCGGTCGGGAGACCCAGTACTTC.

The chain joins TRBV9 to TRBJ1-2, with D possibly TRBD1 on 5 matching bases. The CDR3 sequence is 13 residues long. The V gene's germline CDR1 is SGDLS and CDR2 YYNGEE. V was clipped by 0 bases and J by 4 bases, with 7 bases between them. CDR3 in DNA: TGTGCCAGCAGCGTAGTCGGGGGCTATGGCTACACCTTC. It translates to CASSVVGGYGYTF.

The chain combines TRBV5-4 with TRBJ2-1; 7 bases are a match to TRBD2. Germline CDR1 and CDR2: SGHNT and YYREEE (reference sequence). The length of the CDR3 is 14 residues. Trimming at V came to 3 bases and at J to 5 bases, leaving 5 bases not matched to a gene. CDR3 DNA sequence: TGTGCCAGCAGCTCCGGGGGGATAAACAATGAGCAGTTCTTC. Its translation is CASSSGGINNEQFF.

This chain connects TRBV4-1 to TRBJ1-2; 9 bases line up with TRBD1. Germline loops: CDR1 MGHRA, CDR2 YSYEKL. The CDR3 totals 16 residues. V was clipped by 4 bases and J by 6 bases; unmatched bases: 12. This chain's CDR3 is CASSRFTGTGSHGYTF. CDR3 bases: TGCGCCAGCAGCCGTTTTACCGGGACAGGGAGCCATGGCTACACCTTC.

The gene calls are TRBV4-1 and TRBJ1-2; D is uncertain. Germline values: CDR1 MGHRA, CDR2 YSYEKL. The CDR3 contains 13 residues. V lost 1 base and J lost 3, with 6 bases in between. CDR3 DNA: TGCGCCAGCAGCCAAGTTGAGTACTATGGCTACACCTTC. Its protein product is CASSQVEYYGYTF.

V and J are TRBV3-1 and TRBJ1-3; weak D call: TRBD1 (5 bases). The germline V gene has CDR1 LGHDT and CDR2 YNNKEL (reference sequence). The ends were cut back, 0 bases at V and 1 base at J, with 10 bases in the middle. The CDR3 totals 16 residues. In DNA, the CDR3 is TGTGCCAGCAGCCAAGATCCAGGGATATCTGGAAACACCATATATTTT. Translated, it gives CASSQDPGISGNTIYF.

In this sample, this clonotype turned up many times. CDR3 nucleotide sequence: TGTGCCAGCAGCCTTCGGCTTATTGACGAGCAGTACGTC. Its protein is CASSLRLIDEQYV. The chain couples TRBV4-2 to TRBJ2-7; no firm D call. V was pared by 4 bases and J by 5 bases, with 12 bases between. The CDR3 has 13 amino acids. Germline assignment: CDR1 LGHNA and CDR2 YNFKEQ.

The table lists this clonotype with a few counts. The chain is built from TRBV7-9 and TRBJ1-3; D uncertain. This CDR3 is 14 amino acids long. The germline gives CDR1 SEHNR, CDR2 FQNEAQ (reference sequence). Trimming pared 3 bases from V and 1 base from J, leaving 7 bases between. The CDR3 coding sequence is TGTGCCAGCAGCTTTGTCGGGTCTGGAAACACCATATATTTT. Its translation: CASSFVGSGNTIYF.

This chain connects TRBV19 to TRBJ2-5; D may be TRBD2 (6 bases). The CDR3 has 14 amino acids. From germline, CDR1 is LNHDA and CDR2 SQIVND (reference sequence). Between the trimmed V and J ends, which lost 3 bases and 2 bases, there was a span of 10 bases. CDR3 amino acids: CASSMWRGQETQYF. DNA for the CDR3: TGTGCCAGTAGTATGTGGCGGGGTCAAGAGACCCAGTACTTC.

This clonotype was detected a few times. This chain connects TRBV20-1 to TRBJ2-5, with 15 bases lining up with TRBD2. The germline V gene has CDR1 DFQATT and CDR2 SNEGSKA (reference sequence). The CDR3 is made up of 18 amino acids. Trimming took 5 bases from V and 7 from J; bases not matched to a gene: 17. The CDR3 coding sequence is TGCAGTGCTCCAAGGACTAGCGGGGGGGCCCTAGGTGCGGGGACCCAGTACTTC. It specifies CSAPRTSGGALGAGTQYF.

This chain links TRBV6-6 with TRBJ1-1, with D possibly TRBD1 on 6 matching bases. V was clipped by 8 bases and J by 8 bases, with 18 bases between them. The CDR3 contains 13 residues. Germline V gene lookup returns CDR1 MNHNY and CDR2 SVGAGI (reference sequence). CDR3 amino acids: CASGTGRGSEAFF. CDR3 sequence (DNA): TGTGCCAGCGGAACTGGCAGGGGTTCGGAAGCTTTCTTT.

This clonotype was seen many times. The chain combines TRBV2 with TRBJ2-3; D ambiguous. The length of the CDR3 is 12 residues. CDR1 SNHLY and CDR2 FYNNEI come from the germline V gene. The V and J ends lost 6 bases and 2 bases respectively, with 6 bases between them. For the CDR3, the DNA is TGTGCCAGCAGGCCCCTCACAGATACGCAGTATTTT. As protein: CASRPLTDTQYF.

This clonotype came up a few times. The chain combines TRBV10-3 with TRBJ2-5; possible D gene TRBD2, 5 bases. The germline CDR1 and CDR2 sequences are ENHRY and SYGVKD. The V gene lost 3 bases and the J gene lost 5 bases, with 13 bases spanning the gap. This CDR3 comprises 14 residues. CDR3 in amino acids: CAISELGRGETQYF. In DNA, the CDR3 is TGTGCCATCAGTGAACTAGGGAGAGGGGAGACCCAGTACTTC.

This clonotype was detected only once. The chain uses TRBV6-6 and TRBJ1-2, with D possibly matching TRBD1 (6 bases). There are 12 residues in the CDR3. Trimming removed 5 bases from V and 4 bases from J, with 8 bases in between. Germline assignment: CDR1 MNHNY and CDR2 SVGAGI (reference sequence). The CDR3 here is CASSGGPYGYTF. The CDR3 nucleotides are TGTGCCAGCAGTGGGGGCCCCTATGGCTACACCTTC.

This clonotype has a handful of counts. The rearrangement uses TRBV10-2 and TRBJ2-6; maybe TRBD2 (5 bases). The CDR3 is 16 residues long. Trimming shortened V by 6 bases and J by 3 bases, and 15 bases separated the two germline ends. The V gene's germline CDR1 is WSHSY and CDR2 SAAADI. DNA of the CDR3: TGCGCCAGCAGGACGGTAGCGACGCTTGGGGCCAACGTCCTGACTTTC. Translation gives CASRTVATLGANVLTF.

The V gene is TRBV6-6, the J gene TRBJ1-2; 7 positions match TRBD1. V lost 2 bases and J lost 2; bases outside the gene matches: 2. The CDR3 is 14 residues long. Germline V CDR1 and CDR2: MNHNY, SVGAGI (reference sequence). Written as DNA, the CDR3 is TGTGCCAGCAGTTACAAGGGGGCCAACTATGGCTACACCTTC. It specifies CASSYKGANYGYTF.

The table lists this clonotype with a few counts. This sequence joins TRBV28 and TRBJ2-1; 12 nucleotides match TRBD2. The CDR3 contains 15 residues. Trimming removed 5 bases from V and 4 bases from J; junction bases left unmatched: 3. Germline V gene lookup returns CDR1 MDHEN and CDR2 SYDVKM. The CDR3 nucleotides are TGTGCCAGCAGTGGCGGGACTAGCGGGTACAATGAGCAGTTCTTC. Protein sequence: CASSGGTSGYNEQFF.

This chain links TRBV7-2 with TRBJ2-3; 11 positions agree with TRBD1. From germline, CDR1 is SGHTA and CDR2 FQGNSA. V was clipped by 5 bases and J by 10 bases; unmatched bases: 11. The CDR3 sequence is 15 residues long. The CDR3 is CASSPVPGQGVAQYF. CDR3 nucleotide sequence: TGTGCCAGCAGCCCAGTCCCGGGACAGGGGGTGGCGCAGTATTTT.

This rearrangement joins TRBV20-1 to TRBJ2-7; 9 bases match TRBD1. V lost 3 bases, J lost 3 bases, and 9 bases stayed unmatched. This CDR3 has 15 residues. In germline, CDR1 is DFQATT, CDR2 SNEGSKA (reference sequence). CDR3 protein: CSASVGQGPDYEQYF. CDR3 nucleotide sequence: TGCAGTGCTAGTGTCGGACAGGGGCCCGACTACGAGCAGTACTTC.

At least ten counts were recorded for this clonotype. This chain connects TRBV12-3 or TRBV12-4 to TRBJ1-6; no clear D gene. The CDR3 contains 15 residues. The V end was cut by 3 bases, the J end by 1 base, with 7 bases between. For the CDR3, the DNA is TGTGCCAGCAGTTTGTCCGGATCCTATAATTCACCCCTCCACTTT. Translated, it gives CASSLSGSYNSPLHF.

In this sample, this clonotype turned up a few times. The chain is built from TRBV5-1 and TRBJ2-7; 7 positions match TRBD1. J lost 2 bases, V lost 0 bases, and 5 bases had no gene match. Looked up from germline, CDR1 is SGHRS and CDR2 is YFSETQ. The CDR3 runs to 15 residues. The DNA of the CDR3 is TGCGCCAGCAGCTTGGACAGGGGCCTAACCTACGAGCAGTACTTC. Residues: CASSLDRGLTYEQYF.

The CDR3: CATLTGVGTEAFF. CDR3 DNA: TGTGCCACCCTGACAGGGGTGGGCACTGAAGCTTTCTTT. The rearrangement links TRBV5-4 to TRBJ1-1, with TRBD1 matching over 8 bases. Germline values: CDR1 SGHNT, CDR2 YYREEE (reference sequence). The junction had 8 bases not matched to a gene; V was cut back by 9 bases and J by 4 bases. The CDR3 extends over 13 amino acids.

A few counts support this clonotype. V is TRBV10-2 and J is TRBJ2-7, with D possibly matching TRBD2 (6 bases). V lost 5 bases, J lost 6 bases, and 11 bases lay in between. The CDR3 runs to 12 residues. Germline V lookup: CDR1 WSHSY, CDR2 SAAADI. CDR3 nucleotide sequence: TGCGCCAGCAGTCGGGGGTGGGTCGAGCAGTACGTC. Its protein product is CASSRGWVEQYV.